This TCR beta chain was identified in a study of T cell responses to AZD1222 COVID-19 vaccine. The method was immunoSEQ multiplex PCR; TCRdb's version includes in-frame clones alone and lacks a portion of them. The data show some 90,000 clones, with roughly 90% seen just once and 2% to 3% held by the top ten. Findings and limits, study-wide: Vaccine-associated CD4 TCRs ranged over spike, dominating at 160-218 and 743-854. Repertoires were obtained only post-peak T cell response.

Turning to this clone: Its matching antigen is unknown.

Germline CDR1 and CDR2: DFQATT and SNEGSKA (reference sequence). V lost 3 bases and J lost 0; bases outside the gene matches: 4. The CDR3 is 14 residues long. The chain is built from TRBV20-1 and TRBJ1-1, with TRBD1 identical over 7 bases. This receptor was identified in an adult in good health. Sequencing was performed on peripheral blood, taken on day 0 of AZD1222 vaccination. The CDR3 reads CSASEGAMNTEAFF. The CDR3 nucleotides are TGCAGTGCTAGTGAGGGGGCGATGAACACTGAAGCTTTCTTT.